The 24 T cell receptor beta chains below were found in one sample sequenced in a study of long-term antiretroviral therapy in people with HIV. Running of the v3.0 immunoSEQ assay took place at survey level. Produced via immunoSEQ multiplex PCR; TCRdb's table is partial and in-frame only. The sample consists of tens of thousands of clones, around 83% of them appearing once. This sample comprised unsorted PBMCs, obtained 0.4 years after starting antiretroviral therapy. The receptors shown here come from a man aged 45-65 years with HIV.

The J gene is TRBJ2-5, the V gene TRBV5-4, with a weak D call TRBD1 (5 bases). V was pared by 1 base and J by 3 bases, with 13 bases between. The CDR3 is 15 amino acids. The germline V gene encodes CDR1 SGHNT and CDR2 YYREEE (reference sequence). The CDR3 DNA sequence: TGTGCCAGCAGCTTGCAAAGCCCAGGGAAAGAGACCCAGTACTTC. It codes for CASSLQSPGKETQYF.

The chain joins TRBV28 to TRBJ2-3; TRBD1 matches 7 bases. J lost 5 bases, V lost 7 bases, and 12 bases had no gene match. This CDR3 spans 15 amino acids. From germline, CDR1 is MDHEN and CDR2 SYDVKM. The CDR3 DNA reads as TGTGCCAGCATGGGAGTAGGGGGCGTTGGAGATACGCAGTATTTT. Amino acid sequence: CASMGVGGVGDTQYF.

With regard to this clone: Relative to the germline gene, one junction end is altered; a read error may explain this. The chain combines TRBV27 with TRBJ2-5, with D hard to call. The V gene's germline CDR1 is MNHEY and CDR2 SMNVEV (reference sequence). The CDR3 loop spans 16 amino acids. CDR3 DNA sequence: TGTGCCAGCAGTCTAACAACCGGGCCCCGACAAGGGACCCAGTACTTC. Translating gives CASSLTTGPRQGTQYF.

The CDR3 here is CASSSGTRSGTGELFF. CDR3 DNA sequence: TGTGCCAGCAGTTCCGGGACGCGATCGGGCACCGGGGAGCTGTTTTTT. The chain combines TRBV6-5 with TRBJ2-2; D may match TRBD1 or TRBD2 (5 bases each). V lost 4 bases and J 4 bases, leaving 16 bases between the germline ends. There are 16 residues in the CDR3. CDR1 MNHEY and CDR2 SVGAGI come from the germline V gene.

The J gene is TRBJ2-2, the V gene TRBV11-2; the match to TRBD1 covers 7 bases. The V gene end was trimmed by 5 bases and the J gene end by 3 bases; junction bases not matched to a gene: 3. Germline lookup yields CDR1 SGHAT and CDR2 FQNNGV. This CDR3 has 14 residues. The CDR3 region has the DNA TGTGCCAGCAGCCTTCAGGGGGACACCGGGGAGCTGTTTTTT. Translating gives CASSLQGDTGELFF.

This clone was picked up a small number of times. V gene TRBV27 combines with J gene TRBJ1-5; D is unresolved. Germline CDR1 and CDR2: MNHEY and SMNVEV (reference sequence). V lost 5 bases, J lost 3 bases, and 8 bases lay in between. The CDR3 is 13 residues long. The CDR3 here is CASSGHTNQPQHF. The DNA of the CDR3 is TGTGCCAGCAGTGGCCATACCAATCAGCCCCAGCATTTT.

The genes are TRBV28 and TRBJ2-7; 9 nucleotides agree with TRBD1. The CDR3 totals 16 residues. The junction had 11 bases not matched to a gene; V was cut back by 4 bases and J by 4 bases. From germline, CDR1 is MDHEN and CDR2 SYDVKM. DNA of the CDR3: TGTGCCAGCAGTTCCTACTCCGGGACAGGGATGTACGAGCAGTACTTC. Residues: CASSSYSGTGMYEQYF.

The V and J genes are TRBV2 and TRBJ1-2, with 9 bases lining up with TRBD1. Germline V gene data show CDR1 as SNHLY and CDR2 as FYNNEI. This CDR3 is built from 15 residues. V lost 6 bases, J lost 2 bases, and 7 bases stayed unmatched. The CDR3 reads CASRNRGLGNYGYTF. The CDR3 DNA reads as TGTGCCAGCAGGAACAGGGGGCTAGGAAACTATGGCTACACCTTC.

This chain joins TRBV7-6 and TRBJ1-1; tentatively, D is TRBD1 (5 bases). The CDR3 is 14 residues long. CDR1 and CDR2 (germline): SGHVS, FNYEAQ. Trimming cost V 0 bases and J 1 base, with 6 bases left between them. The CDR3 is CASSLAGTNTEAFF. Here the CDR3 DNA reads TGTGCCAGCAGCTTAGCAGGGACGAACACTGAAGCTTTCTTT.

As concerns this clone: The identical CDR3 is also encoded by other nucleotide sequences in the sample. V gene TRBV4-3 combines with J gene TRBJ1-1; TRBD1 matches 8 bases. CDR1 is LGHNA and CDR2 is YSLEER in the germline V gene. Trimming took 2 bases from V and 5 from J; bases not matched to a gene: 13. The CDR3 sequence is 17 residues long. The CDR3 bases are TGCGCCAGCAGCCAAACCCCAGGGGGCTGGGGCGATACTGAAGCTTTCTTT. Protein product: CASSQTPGGWGDTEAFF.

The J gene is TRBJ1-5, the V gene TRBV18; D not resolved. Trimming removed 2 bases from V and 5 bases from J, with 7 bases in between. This CDR3 comprises 13 residues. Germline CDR1 is KGHSH and CDR2 is LQKENI. The CDR3 loop reads CASSPGLDQPQHF. The CDR3 nucleotides are TGTGCCAGCTCACCAGGTCTGGATCAGCCCCAGCATTTT.

The rearrangement uses TRBV28 and TRBJ1-2, with 11 positions matching TRBD1. From germline, CDR1 is MDHEN and CDR2 SYDVKM. The CDR3 spans 15 residues. V lost 3 bases to trimming and J lost 2 bases; unmatched junction nucleotides: 2. The CDR3 loop reads CASSLGTGGNYGYTF. The CDR3 nucleotides are TGTGCCAGCAGTTTGGGGACAGGGGGGAACTATGGCTACACCTTC.

This chain uses TRBV7-9 with TRBJ1-2; D remains ambiguous. V was trimmed by 1 base and J by 9 bases, leaving 15 bases between them. Germline CDR1 and CDR2: SEHNR and FQNEAQ (reference sequence). The CDR3 spans 14 residues. The CDR3 DNA is TGTGCCAGCAGCTTAGGCTACAGTGGAAGAAGCTACACCTTC. This codes for CASSLGYSGRSYTF.

The chain carries TRBV7-3 and TRBJ1-1; D ambiguous. Germline values: CDR1 SGHTA, CDR2 FQGTGA. The V end was cut by 5 bases, the J end by 0 bases, with 7 bases between. This CDR3 region has 13 residues. The CDR3 region has the DNA TGTGCCAGCAGCCAATTGATGAACACTGAAGCTTTCTTT. It specifies CASSQLMNTEAFF.

Details on this clone: An end of the junction differs from the germline gene, which may be a read error. This chain uses TRBV7-7 with TRBJ2-7, with 7 bases that match TRBD1. The CDR3 sequence is 13 residues long. Germline CDR1 reads SSHAT; CDR2 reads FNYEAQ (reference sequence). The CDR3 here is CASSSGQEYEQYF. The CDR3 DNA sequence: TGTGCTAGCAGCTCCGGACAGGAGTACGAGCAGTACTTC.

V and J are TRBV9 and TRBJ1-1; the D is unclear. The germline gives CDR1 SGDLS, CDR2 YYNGEE. The CDR3 contains 12 residues. Trimming removed 0 bases at V and 7 bases at J, with 7 bases between. CDR3 in amino acids: CASSVDGDEAFF. Here the CDR3 DNA reads TGTGCCAGCAGCGTAGATGGTGATGAAGCTTTCTTT.

The CDR3 region has the DNA TGTGCCAGCAGTTCCTTGGGGGACAGGGGGGGATACGAGCAGTACTTC. This encodes CASSSLGDRGGYEQYF. The chain joins TRBV27 to TRBJ2-5, with 11 bases identical to TRBD1. Gene TRBJ2-7 matches the end of the DNA better, so the J call may be wrong. The CDR3 runs 16 residues. From germline, CDR1 is MNHEY and CDR2 SMNVEV (reference sequence).

The V gene is TRBV15, the J gene TRBJ2-7; D call uncertain. The CDR3 extends over 14 amino acids. CDR1 is LNHNV, CDR2 YYDKDF, per germline (reference sequence). Trimming took off 0 bases at V and 3 bases at J, with 9 bases between the two ends. The CDR3 here is CATSRDRNLYEQYF. The CDR3 DNA follows: TGTGCCACCAGCAGAGATAGAAACCTCTACGAGCAGTACTTC.

The chain combines TRBV28 with TRBJ2-6; tentatively, D is TRBD2 (5 bases). With 3 bases removed from V and 0 bases from J, the gap between germline ends came to 9 bases. The CDR3 totals 16 residues. The germline V gene encodes CDR1 MDHEN and CDR2 SYDVKM. The CDR3 DNA reads as TGTGCCAGCAGTTTCCGAAGCGGCTCTGGGGCCAACGTCCTGACTTTC. It specifies CASSFRSGSGANVLTF. Full variable domain (outside the CDR3, taken from reference TRBV28 and TRBJ2-6): DVKVTQSSRYLVKRTGEKVFLECVQDMDHENMFWYRQDPGLGLRLIYFSYDVKMKEKGDIPEGYSVSREKKERFSLILESASTNQTSMYLCASSFRSGSGANVLTFGAGSRLTVL.

This rearrangement joins TRBV5-1 to TRBJ1-1; no clear D gene. CDR3 length: 13 residues. In germline, CDR1 is SGHRS, CDR2 YFSETQ. Deletions cut 2 bases from V and 2 bases from J, with 7 bases between. CDR3 loop: CASSFGDNTEAFF. The CDR3 DNA reads TGCGCCAGCAGCTTCGGGGATAACACTGAAGCTTTCTTT. The complete variable domain, with remaining parts taken from reference TRBV5-1 and TRBJ1-1, reads KAGVTQTPRYLIKTRGQQVTLSCSPISGHRSVSWYQQTPGQGLQFLFEYFSETQRNKGNFPGRFSGRQFSNSRSEMNVSTLELGDSALYLCASSFGDNTEAFFGQGTRLTVV.

The rearrangement links TRBV27 to TRBJ2-3; D perhaps matches TRBD1 (6 bases). The CDR3 has 14 residues. V was cut by 5 bases and J by 6 bases, with 15 bases left in between. Germline CDR1 reads MNHEY; CDR2 reads SMNVEV (reference sequence). Here the CDR3 reads CASSRYRESDTQYF. The CDR3 nucleotides read TGTGCCAGCAGTCGGTACAGGGAATCGGATACGCAGTATTTT.

This sequence joins TRBV5-6 and TRBJ1-4, with D possibly TRBD1 on 5 matching bases. V was cut by 6 bases and J by 3 bases, with 18 bases left in between. Germline V gene data show CDR1 as SGHDT and CDR2 as YYEEEE. This CDR3 is built from 16 residues. As DNA, the CDR3 is TGTGCCAGCACCCTTGGTGCGGGGGTCGCTAATGAAAAACTGTTTTTT. Its translation: CASTLGAGVANEKLFF.

J is TRBJ1-2 and V is TRBV6-6; tentatively, D is TRBD1 (5 bases). Germline V gene sequence: CDR1 MNHNY, CDR2 SVGAGI (reference sequence). The CDR3 spans 14 residues. Deletions cut 4 bases from V and 8 bases from J, with 17 bases between. The CDR3, as DNA: TGTGCCAGCAGTTCGGCGGCAAAAGGGGTCGGCTACACCTTC. Its protein is CASSSAAKGVGYTF.

This chain links TRBV9 with TRBJ1-1; D gene uncertain. The V gene lost 0 bases and the J gene lost 1 base, with 10 bases spanning the gap. Germline CDR1 SGDLS, CDR2 YYNGEE. The CDR3 consists of 15 residues. CDR3 bases: TGTGCCAGCAGCGTAGGGGTCCCAGAGAACACTGAAGCTTTCTTT. It translates to CASSVGVPENTEAFF.